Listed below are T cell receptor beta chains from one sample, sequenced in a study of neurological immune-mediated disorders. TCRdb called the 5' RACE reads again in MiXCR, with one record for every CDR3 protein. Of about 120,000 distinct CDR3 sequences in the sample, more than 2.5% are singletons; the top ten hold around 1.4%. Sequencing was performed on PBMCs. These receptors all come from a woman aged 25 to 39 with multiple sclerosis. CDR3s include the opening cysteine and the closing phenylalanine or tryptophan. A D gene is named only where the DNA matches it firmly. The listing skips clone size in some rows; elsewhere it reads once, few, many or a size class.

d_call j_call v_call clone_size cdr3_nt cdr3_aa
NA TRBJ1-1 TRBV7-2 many TGTGCCAGCAGCTTAGGGGGGGAATGGACTGAAGCTTTCTTT CASSLGGEWTEAFF
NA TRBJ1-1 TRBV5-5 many TGTGCCAGCAGAATGGGGGCATTAAACACTGAAGCTTTCTTT CASRMGALNTEAFF
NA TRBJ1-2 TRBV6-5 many TGTGCCAGCAGTTACTCGTTCGGGCAAGGCTACACCTTC CASSYSFGQGYTF
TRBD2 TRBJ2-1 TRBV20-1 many TGCAGTGCTAGAGGACTAGCGGGAGGGCCCACCTACAATGAGCAGTTCTTC CSARGLAGGPTYNEQFF
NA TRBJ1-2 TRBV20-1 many TGCGCTGCCACCGAATCCCCCTCGTGGGGCTACACCTTC CAATESPSWGYTF
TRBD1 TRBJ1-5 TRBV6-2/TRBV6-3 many TGTGCCAGCAGTTTAAGAGGGGGCGATCAGCCCCAGCATTTT CASSLRGGDQPQHF
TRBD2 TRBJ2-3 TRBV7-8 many TGTGCCAGCAGCTTACGGCGGGAGGGACGTAAAAGCACAGATACGCAGTATTTT CASSLRREGRKSTDTQYF
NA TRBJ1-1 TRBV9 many TGTGCCAGCAGCGTAGGGCCGGGGGCAATCACTGAAGCTTTCTTT CASSVGPGAITEAFF
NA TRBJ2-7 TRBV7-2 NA TGTGCCAGCAGCTTATCCTTTTCCCCGGCACGCGGGGTTCCCTACGAGCAGTACTTC CASSLSFSPARGVPYEQYF
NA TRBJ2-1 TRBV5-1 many TGCGCCAGCAGCTTGGAAGGGCCGAGCTCCTACAATGAGCAGTTCTTC CASSLEGPSSYNEQFF
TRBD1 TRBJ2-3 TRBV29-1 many TGCAGCGTTACGGGACAGGGGGGTGGTACGCAGTATTTT CSVTGQGGGTQYF
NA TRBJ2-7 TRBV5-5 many TGTGCCAGCAGCTTGGCCCGACAGCCTCCCTACGAGCAGTACTTC CASSLARQPPYEQYF
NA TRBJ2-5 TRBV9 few TGTGCCAGCAGCGTAGGGGAAGGGGAGACCCAGTACTTC CASSVGEGETQYF
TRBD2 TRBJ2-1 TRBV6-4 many TGTGCCAGCAGTGTATTAGCGGGAGTGGGTGAGCAGTTCTTC CASSVLAGVGEQFF
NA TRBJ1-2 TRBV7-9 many TGTGCCAGCACCCCGGCCCACGGTGGCTACACCTTC CASTPAHGGYTF
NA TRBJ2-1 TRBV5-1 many TGCGCCAGCAGCTTCGGGCGTGGACAGTCCTACAATGAGCAGTTCTTC CASSFGRGQSYNEQFF
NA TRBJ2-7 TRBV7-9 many TGTGCCAGCAGCCCCATCCGGGGACGCACCGTTGAGCAGTACTTC CASSPIRGRTVEQYF
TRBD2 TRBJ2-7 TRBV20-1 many TGCAGTGCTAGAGATAGCCCGCAGGATCCTAGCGGAAGACGCTACGAGCAGTACTTC CSARDSPQDPSGRRYEQYF
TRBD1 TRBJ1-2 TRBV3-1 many TGTGCCAGCAGCCAAGGACAGGGGAGATACTATGGCTACACCTTC CASSQGQGRYYGYTF
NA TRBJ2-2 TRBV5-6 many TGTGCCAGCAGCGTAGGACCTAACACCGGGGAGCTGTTTTTT CASSVGPNTGELFF
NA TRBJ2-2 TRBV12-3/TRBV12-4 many TGTGCCAGCAGTCAACAGGGCTCGACCGGGGAGCTGTTTTTT CASSQQGSTGELFF
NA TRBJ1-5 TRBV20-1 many TGCAGTGCTAGCCCCTCTACAGAGCCCCAGCATTTT CSASPSTEPQHF
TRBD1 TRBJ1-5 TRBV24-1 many TGTGCCACCAGTGCAGGGGGCGAACAGCCCCAGCATTTT CATSAGGEQPQHF
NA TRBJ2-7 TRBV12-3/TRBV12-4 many TGTGCCAGCAGCCGACGGGGCACCTACGAGCAGTACTTC CASSRRGTYEQYF
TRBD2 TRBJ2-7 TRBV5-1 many TGCGCCAGCAGCCTAGGTAGAACCTCTAGCGGGAGGGCCAACGACAGGTACGAGCAGTACTTC CASSLGRTSSGRANDRYEQYF
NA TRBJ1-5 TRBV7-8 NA TGTGCCAGCAGCTTAGTATGGGGTACGAGGCATCAGCCCCAGCATTTT CASSLVWGTRHQPQHF
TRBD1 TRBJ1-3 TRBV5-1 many TGCGCCAGCAGCCCGGGACAGACCTTCTCTGGAAACACCATATATTTT CASSPGQTFSGNTIYF
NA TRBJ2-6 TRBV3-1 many TGTGCCAGCAGCCAGTACGGAGACTCTGGGGCCAACGTCCTGACTTTC CASSQYGDSGANVLTF
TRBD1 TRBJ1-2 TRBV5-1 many TGCGCCAGCAGCTTGGACCCCTATCAGGGGGACTATGGCTACACCTTC CASSLDPYQGDYGYTF
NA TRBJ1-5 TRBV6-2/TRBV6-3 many TGTGCCAGCAGTTACGGTCAGAATAGCAATCAGCCCCAGCATTTT CASSYGQNSNQPQHF
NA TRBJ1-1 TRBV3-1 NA TGTGCCAGCAGCCCGGGACGGCAGATGAACACTGAAGCTTTCTTT CASSPGRQMNTEAFF